Included here is one T cell receptor beta chain sequence, with context. Its target is unknown. RNA was extracted from whole blood without cell sorting, alongside germline DNA. Chronic HBV infection was present, with no prior treatment. Starting from roughly 0.5 ug of total RNA, TCR beta cDNA was produced with a primer in the constant region. Three nested multiplex PCR rounds of slightly modified ARM-PCR generated TCR beta libraries. A C-beta reverse primer was combined with TRBV1-TRBV30 forward primers in the first two PCR rounds, and each round had 10 cycles. TCRdb reanalysed the multiplex PCR reads using MiXCR and keeps one entry per CDR3 protein. This table has about 180,000 distinct CDR3 sequences, 60% appearing once. Trimming at V came to 9 bases and at J to 1 base, leaving 7 bases not matched to a gene. The CDR3 has 15 amino acids. This sample is part of a study of tumor-infiltrating lymphocytes in primary liver carcinoma. Study findings and constraints: Pairs comparing tumor with adjacent tissue or blood overlapped less than pairs drawn from tumor regions.

The chain has TRBV12-3 or TRBV12-4 and TRBJ2-1; 9 nucleotides match TRBD1. This receptor was identified in a man in his forties with primary liver carcinoma and hepatitis B virus infection. Sequencing input: peripheral blood. The CDR3 bases are TGTGCCAGTACCCGGACAGGGGTTTCCTACAATGAGCAGTTCTTC. It yields the protein CASTRTGVSYNEQFF.